This TCR beta chain was captured in a study of shared clonotypes between healthy human individuals. Study-wide results and limits: When naive CD4 clonotypes were compared across several donors, about 4.8% were shared.

The germline gives CDR1 SGHRS, CDR2 YFSETQ. The J segment lost 6 bases and the V segment lost 1 base, leaving 8 bases of the junction unmatched. The CDR3 totals 15 residues. Measured with immunoSEQ multiplex PCR; TCRdb has only the in-frame clones, and not every one. The sample records millions of clones, roughly 96% being singletons. As concerns this clone: What it binds is unknown.

The clonotype originates from a man younger than 35 in good health. The chain couples TRBV5-1 to TRBJ2-3, with TRBD1 matching 7 bases. Material: naive CD4+ T cells sorted from blood. As to subset: CD45RA+ positively selected. The CDR3 DNA is TGCGCCAGCAGCTTGAGGGCAGGGGGTAGTGATACGCAGTATTTT. Translation: CASSLRAGGSDTQYF.